Below, 15 T cell receptor beta chains from the same sample are listed, as sequenced in a study of a mutant IDH1 vaccine in newly diagnosed glioma. Their recognized antigens are unknown. Sample time point: week 11, during vaccination. Vaccine doses each comprised 300 ug of mutant IDH1 20-mer peptide, with topical imiquimod. Produced via immunoSEQ multiplex PCR; TCRdb's table is partial and in-frame only. The repertoire holds 100,000 to 150,000 clones, with about four fifths as singletons. This specimen consisted of PBMCs, obtained from a glioma patient whose treatment included an IDH1 peptide vaccine. These receptors were taken from a man between 35 and 55 years old with glioma.

The chain is built from TRBV7-2 and TRBJ2-7; 10 bases are shared with TRBD1. The CDR3 covers 13 residues. J was trimmed by 7 bases and V by 3 bases; bases with no gene match: 3. From germline, CDR1 is SGHTA and CDR2 FQGNSA. CDR3 sequence reads: CASSLGTGDEQYF. The DNA of the CDR3 is TGTGCCAGCAGCTTGGGGACAGGGGATGAGCAGTACTTC.

Here the CDR3 DNA reads TGTGCCAGCAGTGAATCGGGGTTGGGGACTCTGACCACTGAAGCTTTCTTT. Translating it yields CASSESGLGTLTTEAFF. J is TRBJ1-1 and V is TRBV25-1; TRBD1 might be the D (5 bases). CDR3 length equals 17 residues. Trimming left V 1 base short and J 4 bases short, with 19 bases between. Germline assignment: CDR1 MGHDK and CDR2 SYGVNS.

The chain is built from TRBV5-1 and TRBJ2-3; TRBD2 aligns across 7 bases. Germline V lookup: CDR1 SGHRS, CDR2 YFSETQ. This CDR3 region has 15 residues. V dropped 9 bases and J dropped 2; count of bases not matched to a gene: 12. The CDR3 bases are TGCGCCACTAGGGGTTTGGGGAGGGACACAGATACGCAGTATTTT. Translation: CATRGLGRDTDTQYF.

CDR3 DNA: TGTGCCAGCAGCCCCCGGTGGGGCCCACAAGAGACCCAGTACTTC. Its protein is CASSPRWGPQETQYF. This sequence joins TRBV7-2 and TRBJ2-5, with a weak D call TRBD1 (5 bases). Germline-derived CDR1 and CDR2 are SGHTA and FQGNSA. There are 15 residues in the CDR3. Trimming shortened V by 5 bases and J by 2 bases, and 15 bases separated the two germline ends.

This rearrangement joins TRBV19 to TRBJ1-5; D is unclear. The CDR3 runs to 13 residues. The germline V gene has CDR1 LNHDA and CDR2 SQIVND (reference sequence). The V end lost 7 bases, the J end lost 4 bases, and 11 bases lay between the germline ends. CDR3 residues: CASTEGWNQPQHF. DNA of the CDR3: TGTGCCAGTACGGAGGGTTGGAATCAGCCCCAGCATTTT.

This clone was observed a handful of times. This sequence joins TRBV2 and TRBJ1-1; weak D call: TRBD1 (5 bases). Germline V gene sequence: CDR1 SNHLY, CDR2 FYNNEI. The CDR3 loop spans 15 amino acids. Trimming removed 6 bases at V and 0 bases at J, with 14 bases between. CDR3 protein: CASRSTRVVNTEAFF. DNA for the CDR3: TGTGCCAGCAGATCGACCAGGGTGGTGAACACTGAAGCTTTCTTT.

The rearrangement uses TRBV5-6 and TRBJ1-4; perhaps TRBD1 as D (5 bases). The CDR3 consists of 14 residues. Per germline, CDR1 SGHDT and CDR2 YYEEEE. V lost 0 bases to trimming and J lost 8 bases, with 11 bases between them. The CDR3 is CASSLVGGGEKLFF. In DNA, the CDR3 is TGTGCCAGCAGCTTGGTCGGGGGAGGGGAAAAACTGTTTTTT.

This chain links TRBV9 with TRBJ2-1; 14 bases are shared with TRBD2. This CDR3 comprises 16 residues. Germline-derived CDR1 and CDR2 are SGDLS and YYNGEE. The ends lost 2 bases at V and 3 bases at J; junction bases unmatched: 1. The CDR3 reads CASSVGLAGDYNEQFF. For the CDR3, the DNA is TGTGCCAGCAGCGTGGGACTAGCGGGGGACTACAATGAGCAGTTCTTC.

The J gene is TRBJ2-1, the V gene TRBV18; D might be TRBD1 or TRBD2, each matching 5 bases. V lost 3 bases to trimming and J lost 6 bases, with 9 bases between them. This CDR3 spans 13 amino acids. In germline, CDR1 is KGHSH, CDR2 LQKENI. The CDR3 is CASSPGGGNEQFF. In DNA, the CDR3 is TGTGCCAGCTCACCGGGTGGGGGCAATGAGCAGTTCTTC.

The chain combines TRBV6-5 with TRBJ2-4, with D perhaps matching TRBD1 or TRBD2 (5 bases each). V was trimmed by 6 bases and J by 13 bases, leaving 13 bases between them. Germline CDR1 and CDR2: MNHEY and SVGAGI. This CDR3 contains 11 residues. As DNA, the CDR3 is TGTGCCAGCAGAGCTTTGGGGACGCAGTACTTC. It translates to CASRALGTQYF.

The V and J genes are TRBV14 and TRBJ1-2; possible D gene TRBD1, 6 bases. Germline values: CDR1 SGHDN, CDR2 FVKESK. The CDR3 is 14 amino acids. V shed 6 bases and J shed 4 bases, with 15 bases lying between them. The chain's CDR3 is CASSQRGRGYGYTF. The CDR3 region has the DNA TGTGCCAGCAGTCAACGGGGGCGCGGCTATGGCTACACCTTC.

The rearrangement joins TRBV29-1 to TRBJ2-1; possibly TRBD2 for D (5 bases). The CDR3 sequence is 14 residues long. Trimming stripped 1 base from V and 1 base from J, with 8 bases between. Germline values: CDR1 SQVTM, CDR2 ANQGSEA. The CDR3 is CSVEGGRSYNEQFF. The CDR3 DNA reads as TGCAGCGTTGAAGGCGGGCGTTCCTACAATGAGCAGTTCTTC.

This chain joins TRBV11-2 and TRBJ2-1, with a tentative D call TRBD2 (5 bases). V lost 3 bases, J lost 6 bases, and 12 bases lay in between. CDR1 is SGHAT and CDR2 is FQNNGV in the germline V gene. CDR3 length: 14 amino acids. CDR3 residues: CASSFRSSSNEQFF. The CDR3 nucleotides are TGTGCCAGCAGCTTTAGATCTAGCTCCAATGAGCAGTTCTTC.

The chain has TRBV19 and TRBJ1-4, with 7 bases matching TRBD1. The germline CDR1 and CDR2 sequences are LNHDA and SQIVND (reference sequence). Trimming at V came to 9 bases and at J to 9 bases, leaving 7 bases not matched to a gene. The CDR3 covers 12 residues. The CDR3 here is CASRQGTKKLFF. The CDR3 DNA sequence: TGTGCCAGCCGACAGGGTACGAAAAAACTGTTTTTT.

This chain connects TRBV5-8 to TRBJ1-6; TRBD1 aligns across 8 bases. CDR1 is SGHTS, CDR2 YDEGEE, per germline. The CDR3 has 15 amino acids. V lost 1 base to trimming and J lost 5 bases; unmatched junction nucleotides: 2. CDR3 nucleotide sequence: TGTGCCAGCAGCTTGCAGGGGGCGCATAATTCACCCCTCCACTTT. Protein product: CASSLQGAHNSPLHF.